This TCR beta chain is drawn from a study of T cell responses to AZD1222 COVID-19 vaccine. Study observations and caveats: Repertoire sampling was restricted to post-peak T cell response timepoints. Nearly half of spike-specific TCRs reportedly go after variant regions that carry no mutations.

CDR3 size: 16 residues. The V gene's germline CDR1 is WNHNN and CDR2 SYGVQD (reference sequence). V gave up 2 bases and J gave up 1 base, with 12 bases separating them. Concerning this clone itself: Its antigen is as yet unknown.

The method was immunoSEQ multiplex PCR; TCRdb's version includes in-frame clones alone and lacks a portion of them. Here the sample spans around 88,000 clones, approximately 87% being singletons. The source material was peripheral blood, sampled on day 0 of AZD1222 vaccination. The sequence derives from an adult in good health. The chain joins TRBV10-1 to TRBJ1-3; D gene unclear. CDR3 DNA: TGCGCCAGCAGTGAGCCATATACAGATTCTGGAAACACCATATATTTT. Translating gives CASSEPYTDSGNTIYF.